This passage covers 5 T cell receptor beta chains from one sample sequenced in a study of control samples from healthy donors and cancer patients. The repertoire was sequenced with immunoSEQ multiplex PCR; TCRdb's copy has only in-frame clones and lacks some. The sample carries around 51,000 clones, roughly 80% recorded once. The sequenced material came from blood. Receptor source: a man aged 65 to 85 in good health.

V is TRBV19 and J is TRBJ2-1, with D uncertain. Germline CDR1 LNHDA, CDR2 SQIVND (reference sequence). The CDR3 runs to 12 residues. In DNA form, the CDR3 reads TGTGCGAAGCCAGGCCCCTACAATGAGCAGTTCTTC. Translation gives CAKPGPYNEQFF. Full variable domain (outside the CDR3, taken from reference TRBV19 and TRBJ2-1): DGGITQSPKYLFRKEGQNVTLSCEQNLNHDAMYWYRQDPGQGLRLIYYSQIVNDFQKGDIAEGYSVSREKKESFPLTVTSAQKNPTAFYLCAKPGPYNEQFFGPGTRLTVL.

The count of this clone is one. The gene calls are TRBV5-8 and TRBJ1-6; TRBD1 is a possible D gene (5 bases). The V gene's germline CDR1 is SGHTS and CDR2 YDEGEE. Between the trimmed V and J ends, which lost 4 bases and 0 bases, there was a span of 14 bases. This CDR3 contains 17 residues. The CDR3 loop is CASSGDVPSSYNSPLHF. For the CDR3, the DNA is TGTGCCAGCAGCGGGGACGTCCCGAGCTCCTATAATTCACCCCTCCACTTT.

The chain combines TRBV5-1 with TRBJ1-6; D is possibly TRBD1 (5 bases). Germline CDR1 SGHRS, CDR2 YFSETQ. The CDR3 is made up of 15 amino acids. V shed 0 bases and J shed 7 bases, with 11 bases lying between them. The CDR3 nucleotides read TGCGCCAGCAGCTTGGCGGGGGGGTTAAATTCACCCCTCCACTTT. Its protein product is CASSLAGGLNSPLHF.

The chain joins TRBV15 to TRBJ1-2; 11 nucleotides align to TRBD1. The CDR3 loop spans 14 amino acids. V dropped 5 bases and J dropped 4; count of bases not matched to a gene: 3. The germline V gene has CDR1 LNHNV and CDR2 YYDKDF (reference sequence). CDR3 in amino acids: CATSLDRGPYGYTF. CDR3 coding DNA: TGTGCCACCAGCCTGGACAGGGGGCCCTATGGCTACACCTTC. Together with reference TRBV15 and TRBJ1-2, the CDR3 gives the full variable domain: DAMVIQNPRYQVTQFGKPVTLSCSQTLNHNVMYWYQQKSSQAPKLLFHYYDKDFNNEADTPDNFQSRRPNTSFCFLDIRSPGLGDTAMYLCATSLDRGPYGYTFGSGTRLTVV.

This chain joins TRBV2 and TRBJ1-2; D is possibly TRBD1 (5 bases). This CDR3 contains 12 residues. CDR1 is SNHLY and CDR2 is FYNNEI in the germline V gene. V was pared by 2 bases and J by 8 bases, with 9 bases between. CDR3 loop: CASSESGQGYTF. The CDR3 DNA reads as TGTGCCAGCAGTGAATCGGGGCAAGGCTACACCTTC.